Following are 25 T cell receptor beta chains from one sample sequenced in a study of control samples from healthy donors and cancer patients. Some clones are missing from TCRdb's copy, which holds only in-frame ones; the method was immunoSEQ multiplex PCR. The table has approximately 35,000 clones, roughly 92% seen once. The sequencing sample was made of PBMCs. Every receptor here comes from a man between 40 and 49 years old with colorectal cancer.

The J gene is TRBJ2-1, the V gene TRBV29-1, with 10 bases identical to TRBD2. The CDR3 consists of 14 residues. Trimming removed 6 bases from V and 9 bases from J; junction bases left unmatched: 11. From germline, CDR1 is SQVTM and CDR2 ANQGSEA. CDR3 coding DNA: TGCAGCGTATCAGCGGGGGGGCTGGTTAGTGAGCAGTTCTTC. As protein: CSVSAGGLVSEQFF.

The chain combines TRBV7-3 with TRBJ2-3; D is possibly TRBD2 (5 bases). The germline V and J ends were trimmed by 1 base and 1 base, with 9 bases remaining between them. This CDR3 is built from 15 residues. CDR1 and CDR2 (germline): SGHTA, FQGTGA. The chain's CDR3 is CASSLKSRGTDTQYF. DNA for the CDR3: TGTGCCAGCAGCTTAAAGTCGAGGGGCACAGATACGCAGTATTTT.

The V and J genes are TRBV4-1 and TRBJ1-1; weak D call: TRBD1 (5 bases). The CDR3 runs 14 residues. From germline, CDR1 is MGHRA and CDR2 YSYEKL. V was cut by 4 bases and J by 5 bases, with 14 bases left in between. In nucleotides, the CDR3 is TGCGCCAGCAGCCCTGCCGGGCAGGGAACTGAAGCTTTCTTT. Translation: CASSPAGQGTEAFF.

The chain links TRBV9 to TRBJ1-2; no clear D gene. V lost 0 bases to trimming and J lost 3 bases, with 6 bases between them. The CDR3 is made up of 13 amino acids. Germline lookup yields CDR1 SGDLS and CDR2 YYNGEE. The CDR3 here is CASSVDGYYGYTF. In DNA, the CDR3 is TGTGCCAGCAGCGTAGACGGGTACTATGGCTACACCTTC.

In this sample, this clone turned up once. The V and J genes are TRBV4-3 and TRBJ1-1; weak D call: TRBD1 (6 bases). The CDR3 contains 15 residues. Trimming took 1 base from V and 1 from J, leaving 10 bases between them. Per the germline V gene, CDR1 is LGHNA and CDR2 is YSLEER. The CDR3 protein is CASSQGQAKNTEAFF. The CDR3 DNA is TGCGCCAGCAGCCAAGGACAGGCCAAGAACACTGAAGCTTTCTTT.

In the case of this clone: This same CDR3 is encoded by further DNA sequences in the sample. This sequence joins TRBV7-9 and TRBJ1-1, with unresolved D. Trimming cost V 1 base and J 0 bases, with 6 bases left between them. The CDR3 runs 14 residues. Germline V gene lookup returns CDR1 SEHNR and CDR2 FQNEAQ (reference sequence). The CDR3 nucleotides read TGTGCCAGCAGCTTAGGGTTGGTGAACACTGAAGCTTTCTTT. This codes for CASSLGLVNTEAFF. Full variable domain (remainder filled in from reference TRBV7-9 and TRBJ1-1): DTGVSQNPRHKITKRGQNVTFRCDPISEHNRLYWYRQTLGQGPEFLTYFQNEAQLEKSRLLSDRFSAERPKGSFSTLEIQRTEQGDSAMYLCASSLGLVNTEAFFGQGTRLTVV.

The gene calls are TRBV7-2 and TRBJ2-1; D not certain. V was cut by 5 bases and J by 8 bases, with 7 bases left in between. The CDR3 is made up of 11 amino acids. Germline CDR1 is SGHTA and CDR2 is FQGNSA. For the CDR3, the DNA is TGTGCCAGCAGCGCAACAGATGAGCAGTTCTTC. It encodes CASSATDEQFF. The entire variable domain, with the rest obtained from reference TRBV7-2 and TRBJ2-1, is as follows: GAGVSQSPSNKVTEKGKDVELRCDPISGHTALYWYRQSLGQGLEFLIYFQGNSAPDKSGLPSDRFSAERTGGSVSTLTIQRTQQEDSAVYLCASSATDEQFFGPGTRLTVL.

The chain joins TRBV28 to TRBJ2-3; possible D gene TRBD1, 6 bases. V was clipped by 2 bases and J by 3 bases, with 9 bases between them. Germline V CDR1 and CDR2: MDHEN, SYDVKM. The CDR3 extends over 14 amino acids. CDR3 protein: CASSLLQGTDTQYF. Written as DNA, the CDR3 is TGTGCCAGCAGTTTACTGCAGGGGACAGATACGCAGTATTTT.

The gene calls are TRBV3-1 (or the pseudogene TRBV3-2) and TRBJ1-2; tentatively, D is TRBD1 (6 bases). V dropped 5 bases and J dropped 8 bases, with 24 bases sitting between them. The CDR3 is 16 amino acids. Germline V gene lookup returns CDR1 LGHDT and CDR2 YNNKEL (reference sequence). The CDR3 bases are TGTGCCAGCAGCGGAGACCGGGACATAAATCGAAGGGGCTACACCTTC. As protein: CASSGDRDINRRGYTF.

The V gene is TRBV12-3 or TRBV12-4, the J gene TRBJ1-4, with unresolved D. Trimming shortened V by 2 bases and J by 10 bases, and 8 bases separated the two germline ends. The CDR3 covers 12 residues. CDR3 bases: TGTGCCAGCAGTTTAAGTAAGCTAAAACTGTTTTTT. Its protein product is CASSLSKLKLFF.

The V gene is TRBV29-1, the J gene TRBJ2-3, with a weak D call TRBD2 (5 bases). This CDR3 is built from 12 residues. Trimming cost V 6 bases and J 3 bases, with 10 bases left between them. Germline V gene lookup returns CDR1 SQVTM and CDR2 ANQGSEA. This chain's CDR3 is CSVGDMTDTQYF. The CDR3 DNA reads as TGCAGCGTCGGGGATATGACAGATACGCAGTATTTT.

The CDR3 DNA sequence: TGTGCCACCAGCGAAGGGACTAGCGGTTCTTACGAGCAGTACTTC. Translated, it gives CATSEGTSGSYEQYF. The V gene is TRBV15, the J gene TRBJ2-7, with 11 bases fitting TRBD2. Per the germline V gene, CDR1 is LNHNV and CDR2 is YYDKDF (reference sequence). The CDR3 spans 15 residues. Trimming removed 5 bases from V and 4 bases from J; junction bases left unmatched: 7.

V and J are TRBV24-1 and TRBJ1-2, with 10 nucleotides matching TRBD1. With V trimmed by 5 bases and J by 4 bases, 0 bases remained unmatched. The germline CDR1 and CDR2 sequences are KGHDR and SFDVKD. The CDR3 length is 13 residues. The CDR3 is CATSGDRGYGYTF. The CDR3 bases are TGTGCCACCAGTGGGGACAGGGGCTATGGCTACACCTTC.

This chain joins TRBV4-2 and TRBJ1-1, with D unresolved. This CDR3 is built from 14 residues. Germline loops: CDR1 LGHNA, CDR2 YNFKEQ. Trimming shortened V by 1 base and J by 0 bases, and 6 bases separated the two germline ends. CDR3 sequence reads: CASSQGRLNTEAFF. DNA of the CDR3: TGTGCCAGCAGCCAAGGTCGTCTGAACACTGAAGCTTTCTTT.

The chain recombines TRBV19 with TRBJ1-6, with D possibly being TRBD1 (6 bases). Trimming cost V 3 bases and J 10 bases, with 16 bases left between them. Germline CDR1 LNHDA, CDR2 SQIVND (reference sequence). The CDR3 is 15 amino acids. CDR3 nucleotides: TGTGCCAGTAGTATTGGTGGCAGGGGCTCGTCACCCCTCCACTTT. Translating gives CASSIGGRGSSPLHF.

The CDR3 loop is CASSQEWTGHREQFF. Here the CDR3 DNA reads TGTGCCAGCAGCCAGGAGTGGACAGGGCACAGGGAGCAGTTCTTC. The V and J genes are TRBV3-1 (or the pseudogene TRBV3-2) and TRBJ2-1; 8 positions agree with TRBD1. The germline CDR1 and CDR2 sequences are LGHDT and YNNKEL (reference sequence). This CDR3 is 15 amino acids long. The trim removed 3 bases at V and 10 bases at J, leaving 11 bases unmatched.

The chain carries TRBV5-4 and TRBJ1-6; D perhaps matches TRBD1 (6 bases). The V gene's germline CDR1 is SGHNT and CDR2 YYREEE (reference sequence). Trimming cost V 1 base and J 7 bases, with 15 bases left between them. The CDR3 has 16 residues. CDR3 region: CASSLKRPGVNSPLHF. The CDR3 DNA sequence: TGTGCCAGCAGCTTGAAACGGCCAGGGGTGAATTCACCCCTCCACTTT.

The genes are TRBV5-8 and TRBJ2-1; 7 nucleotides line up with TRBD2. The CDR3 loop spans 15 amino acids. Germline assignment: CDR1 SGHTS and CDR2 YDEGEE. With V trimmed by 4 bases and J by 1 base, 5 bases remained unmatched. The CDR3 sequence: CASSPWGGSYNEQFF. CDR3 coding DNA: TGTGCCAGCAGCCCCTGGGGGGGGTCCTACAATGAGCAGTTCTTC.

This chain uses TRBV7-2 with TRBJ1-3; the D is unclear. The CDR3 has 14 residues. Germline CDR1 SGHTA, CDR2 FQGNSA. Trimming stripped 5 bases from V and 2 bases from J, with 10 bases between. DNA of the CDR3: TGTGCCAGCAGCCCTCACTCGGCTGGAAACACCATATATTTT. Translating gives CASSPHSAGNTIYF.

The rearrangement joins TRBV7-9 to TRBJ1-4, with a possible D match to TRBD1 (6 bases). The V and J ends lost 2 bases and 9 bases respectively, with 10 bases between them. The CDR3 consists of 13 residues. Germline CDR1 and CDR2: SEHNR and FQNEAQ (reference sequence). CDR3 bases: TGTGCCAGCAGCTTAACTGGGACAAAAAAACTGTTTTTT. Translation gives CASSLTGTKKLFF.

For the CDR3, the DNA is TGCGCCAGCAGCTTGGACAGGGGTGATAATTCACCCCTCCACTTT. Translation gives CASSLDRGDNSPLHF. The V call is TRBV5-1, the J call TRBJ1-6; 7 bases are a match to TRBD1. Germline CDR1 SGHRS, CDR2 YFSETQ. V was pared by 0 bases and J by 5 bases, with 2 bases of the junction left unmatched. This CDR3 region has 15 residues.

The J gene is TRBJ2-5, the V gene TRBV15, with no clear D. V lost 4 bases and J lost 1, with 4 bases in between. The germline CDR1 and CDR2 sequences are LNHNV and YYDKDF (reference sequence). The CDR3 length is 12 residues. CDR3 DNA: TGTGCCACCAGCACAGGCCAAGAGACCCAGTACTTC. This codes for CATSTGQETQYF.

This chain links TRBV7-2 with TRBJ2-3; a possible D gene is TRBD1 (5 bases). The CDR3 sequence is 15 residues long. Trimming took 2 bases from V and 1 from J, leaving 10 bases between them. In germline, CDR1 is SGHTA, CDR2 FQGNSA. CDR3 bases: TGTGCCAGCAGCTTAACGCAAGGGGGCACAGATACGCAGTATTTT. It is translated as CASSLTQGGTDTQYF.

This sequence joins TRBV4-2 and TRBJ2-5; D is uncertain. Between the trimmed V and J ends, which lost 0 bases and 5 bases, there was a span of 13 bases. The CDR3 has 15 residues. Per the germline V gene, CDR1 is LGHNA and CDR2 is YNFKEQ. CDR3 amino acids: CASSQDRLGMETQYF. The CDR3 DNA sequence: TGTGCCAGCAGCCAAGATCGGTTAGGGATGGAGACCCAGTACTTC.

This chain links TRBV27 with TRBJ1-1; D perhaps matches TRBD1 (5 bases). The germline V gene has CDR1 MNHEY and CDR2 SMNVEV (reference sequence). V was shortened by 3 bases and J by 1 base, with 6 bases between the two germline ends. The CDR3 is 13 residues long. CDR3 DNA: TGTGCCAGCAGTTTCACAGGGAACACTGAAGCTTTCTTT. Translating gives CASSFTGNTEAFF.